The T cell receptor beta chain under discussion was sequenced for a study of cytomegalovirus exposure and HLA in healthy donors. Findings and limits, study-wide: Across donors, most TCRs were seen rarely, yet some public ones were widespread.

This clone appeared once. What it recognizes is unknown. Trimming removed 1 base at V and 5 bases at J, with 14 bases between. Germline loops: CDR1 LGHNA, CDR2 YSLEER. This CDR3 is built from 15 residues. This PCR relied on a set of 60 Vbeta primers and 13 Jbeta primers. TCRdb's copy holds only in-frame clones and misses some; the assay was immunoSEQ multiplex PCR. The sample has some 160,000 clones, approximately 81% seen once; the top ten hold roughly 2.7%. The source of this sequence is a boy aged 2 to 10 in good health and CMV-seronegative. This chain connects TRBV4-3 to TRBJ1-2; unclear D gene. Sequencing input: PBMCs. The CDR3 DNA sequence: TGCGCCAGCAGCCAAGTCTTTACGGGAGGGTATGGCTACACCTTC. It codes for CASSQVFTGGYGYTF.